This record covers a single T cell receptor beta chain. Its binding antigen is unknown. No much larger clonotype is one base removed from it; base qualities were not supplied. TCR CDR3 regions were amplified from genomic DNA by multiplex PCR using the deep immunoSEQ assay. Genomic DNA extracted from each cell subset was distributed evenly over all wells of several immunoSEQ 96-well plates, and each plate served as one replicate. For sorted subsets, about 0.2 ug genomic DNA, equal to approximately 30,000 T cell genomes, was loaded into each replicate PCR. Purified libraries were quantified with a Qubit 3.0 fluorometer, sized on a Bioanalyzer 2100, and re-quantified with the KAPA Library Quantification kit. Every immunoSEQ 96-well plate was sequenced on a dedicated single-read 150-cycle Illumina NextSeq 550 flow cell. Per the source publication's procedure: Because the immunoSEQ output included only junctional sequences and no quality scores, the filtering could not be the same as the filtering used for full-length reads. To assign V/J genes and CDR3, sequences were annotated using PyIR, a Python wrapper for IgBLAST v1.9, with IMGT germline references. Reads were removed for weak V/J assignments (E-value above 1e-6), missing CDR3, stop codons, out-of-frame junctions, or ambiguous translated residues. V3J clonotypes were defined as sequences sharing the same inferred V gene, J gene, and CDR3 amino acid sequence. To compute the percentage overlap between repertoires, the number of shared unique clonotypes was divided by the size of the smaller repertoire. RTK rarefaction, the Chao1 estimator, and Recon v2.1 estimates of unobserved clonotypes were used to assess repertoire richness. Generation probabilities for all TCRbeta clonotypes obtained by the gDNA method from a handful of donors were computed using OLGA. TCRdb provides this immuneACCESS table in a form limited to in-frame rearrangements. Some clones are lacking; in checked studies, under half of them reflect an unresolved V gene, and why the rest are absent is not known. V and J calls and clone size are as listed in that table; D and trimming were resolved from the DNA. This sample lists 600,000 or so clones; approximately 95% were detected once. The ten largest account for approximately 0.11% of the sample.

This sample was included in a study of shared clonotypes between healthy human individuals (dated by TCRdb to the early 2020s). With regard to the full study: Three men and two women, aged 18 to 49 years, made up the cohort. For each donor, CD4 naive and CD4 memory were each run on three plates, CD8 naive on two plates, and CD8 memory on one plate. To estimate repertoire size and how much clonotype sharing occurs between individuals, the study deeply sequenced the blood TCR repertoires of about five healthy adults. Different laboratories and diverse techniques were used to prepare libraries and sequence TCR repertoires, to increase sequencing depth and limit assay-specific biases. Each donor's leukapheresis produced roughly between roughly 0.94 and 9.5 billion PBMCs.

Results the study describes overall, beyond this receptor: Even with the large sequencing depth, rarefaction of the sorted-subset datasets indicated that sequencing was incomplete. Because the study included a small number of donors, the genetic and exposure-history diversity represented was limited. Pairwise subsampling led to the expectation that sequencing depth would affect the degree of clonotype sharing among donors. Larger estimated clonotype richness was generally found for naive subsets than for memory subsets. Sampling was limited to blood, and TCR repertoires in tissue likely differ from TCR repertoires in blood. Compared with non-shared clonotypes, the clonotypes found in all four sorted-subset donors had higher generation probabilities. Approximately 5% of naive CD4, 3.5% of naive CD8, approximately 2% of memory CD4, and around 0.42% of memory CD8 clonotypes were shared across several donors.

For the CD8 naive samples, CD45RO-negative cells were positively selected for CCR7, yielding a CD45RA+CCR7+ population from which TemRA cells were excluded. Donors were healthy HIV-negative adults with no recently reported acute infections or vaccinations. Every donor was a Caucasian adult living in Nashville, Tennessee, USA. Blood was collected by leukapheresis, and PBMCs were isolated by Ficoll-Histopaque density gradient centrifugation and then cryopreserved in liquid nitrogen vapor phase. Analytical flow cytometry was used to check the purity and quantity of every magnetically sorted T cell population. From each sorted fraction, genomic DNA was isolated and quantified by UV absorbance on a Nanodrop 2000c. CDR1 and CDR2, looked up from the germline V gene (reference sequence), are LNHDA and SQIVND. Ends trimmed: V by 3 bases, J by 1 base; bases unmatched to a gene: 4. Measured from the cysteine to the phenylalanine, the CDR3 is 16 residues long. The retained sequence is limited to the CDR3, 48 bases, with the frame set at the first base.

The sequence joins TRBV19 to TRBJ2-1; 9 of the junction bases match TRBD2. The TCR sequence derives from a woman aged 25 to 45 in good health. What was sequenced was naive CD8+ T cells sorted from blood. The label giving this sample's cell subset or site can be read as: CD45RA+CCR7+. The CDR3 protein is CASSIMTSGSYNEQFF. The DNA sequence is TGTGCCAGTAGTATTATGACTAGCGGTTCCTACAATGAGCAGTTCTTC. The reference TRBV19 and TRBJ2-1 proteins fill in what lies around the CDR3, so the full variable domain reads DGGITQSPKYLFRKEGQNVTLSCEQNLNHDAMYWYRQDPGQGLRLIYYSQIVNDFQKGDIAEGYSVSREKKESFPLTVTSAQKNPTAFYLCASSIMTSGSYNEQFFGPGTRLTVL.